The T cell receptor beta chain described here comes from a study of blood T cell repertoires in COVID-19. CDR1 KGHDR and CDR2 SFDVKD come from the germline V gene. The CDR3 spans 12 residues. V was clipped by 2 bases and J by 8 bases, with 8 bases between them. Profiled with immunoSEQ multiplex PCR; TCRdb holds only in-frame clones, not every one. This sample has roughly 210,000 clones, with less than 90% found just once. Sequences were obtained from peripheral blood. The chain combines TRBV24-1 with TRBJ1-2, with D unresolved. This TCR was recovered from a man between 65 and 80 years old with acute or convalescent COVID-19. CDR3 loop: CATSDYAGGYTF. CDR3 in DNA: TGTGCCACCAGTGATTACGCGGGCGGCTACACCTTC.